Presented here are 15 T cell receptor beta chains from one specimen sequenced in a study of shared clonotypes between healthy human individuals. Data came from immunoSEQ multiplex PCR; TCRdb stores just in-frame clones and leaves some out. The table records 400,000 to 600,000 clones, 70% to 80% of them present only once. Specimen: PBMCs. These TCRs come from a middle-aged woman in good health. Some clones in this sample may be carry-over from other donors' samples.

The V call is TRBV4-3, the J call TRBJ2-4; D is ambiguous. The CDR3 extends over 15 amino acids. Germline-derived CDR1 and CDR2 are LGHNA and YSLEER. Trimming took 1 base from V and 3 from J, leaving 10 bases between them. The CDR3 loop is CASSQAHNLKNIQYF. CDR3 sequence (DNA): TGCGCCAGCAGCCAAGCCCACAACCTCAAAAACATTCAGTACTTC.

V is TRBV7-9 and J is TRBJ1-1; D unclear. V shed 3 bases and J shed 0 bases, with 11 bases lying between them. CDR3 size: 15 residues. CDR1 and CDR2 (germline): SEHNR, FQNEAQ (reference sequence). The CDR3 nucleotides are TGTGCCAGCAGCTTCTTCGGCCGGGTGAACACTGAAGCTTTCTTT. Its protein product is CASSFFGRVNTEAFF.

The chain combines TRBV11-2 with TRBJ2-5; D remains ambiguous. The J call may be wrong; the DNA end is better matched by TRBJ2-7. Germline CDR1 SGHAT, CDR2 FQNNGV. The CDR3 is 11 amino acids. The CDR3 sequence: CASSSSYEQYF. The CDR3 coding sequence is TGTGCCAGCAGCTCCTCCTACGAGCAGTACTTC.

This chain joins TRBV5-1 and TRBJ2-2, with D tentatively TRBD1 (6 bases). With 5 bases removed from V and 3 bases from J, the gap between germline ends came to 11 bases. Germline V lookup: CDR1 SGHRS, CDR2 YFSETQ. The CDR3 consists of 14 residues. The CDR3 sequence: CASRGTSDTGELFF. The DNA of the CDR3 is TGCGCCAGCAGAGGGACATCGGACACCGGGGAGCTGTTTTTT.

The chain couples TRBV29-1 to TRBJ2-3, with TRBD1 matching 7 bases. CDR1 and CDR2 (germline): SQVTM, ANQGSEA. The CDR3 is made up of 15 amino acids. V trimming: 6 bases; J trimming: 2 bases; junction bases outside the gene matches: 11. The CDR3 spells CSVPQGSVPTDTQYF. Here the CDR3 DNA reads TGCAGCGTGCCACAGGGGAGCGTCCCCACAGATACGCAGTATTTT.

The chain links TRBV5-1 to TRBJ1-2; D is unclear. Germline V gene lookup returns CDR1 SGHRS and CDR2 YFSETQ. The V end was cut by 0 bases, the J end by 4 bases, with 7 bases between. The CDR3 runs to 13 residues. This CDR3 is CASSLEASYGYTF. In nucleotides, the CDR3 is TGCGCCAGCAGCTTGGAGGCTAGCTATGGCTACACCTTC.

The DNA of the CDR3 is TGTGCCAGCAGCCTCGGACAGGGTTTCGGCTACACCTTC. It codes for CASSLGQGFGYTF. This chain links TRBV7-9 with TRBJ1-2, with 8 nucleotides matching TRBD1. The germline CDR1 and CDR2 sequences are SEHNR and FQNEAQ (reference sequence). The V and J ends lost 5 bases and 8 bases, in that order; junction bases with no gene match: 7. The CDR3 length is 13 residues.

Written as DNA, the CDR3 is TGTGCCAGCTCACCAAAAGGACAGGGGGCGCGGAGCAATCAGCCCCAGCATTTT. Amino acid sequence: CASSPKGQGARSNQPQHF. This chain joins TRBV18 and TRBJ1-5, with 11 bases that match TRBD1. CDR1 and CDR2 from the germline V gene are KGHSH and LQKENI. V trimming: 2 bases; J trimming: 1 base; junction bases outside the gene matches: 7. The CDR3 runs to 18 residues.

This clone occurred a few times. CDR3 sequence (DNA): TGTGCCTCTGAACAGGGGGGGACTGAAGCTTTCTTT. Its protein product is CASEQGGTEAFF. The J gene is TRBJ1-1, the V gene TRBV10-3; 8 bases fit TRBD1. CDR1 ENHRY and CDR2 SYGVKD come from the germline V gene. The V gene end was trimmed by 11 bases and the J gene end by 5 bases; junction bases not matched to a gene: 7. This CDR3 region has 12 residues.

V is TRBV10-2 and J is TRBJ2-7, with 8 bases aligning to TRBD2. V shed 8 bases and J 3 bases; nucleotides not matched to a gene: 6. Germline V CDR1 and CDR2: WSHSY, SAAADI. This CDR3 is built from 13 residues. CDR3 bases: TGCGCCAGCCCACGGGAGGGCTTCTACGAGCAGTACTTC. Its protein product is CASPREGFYEQYF.

The chain joins TRBV6-5 to TRBJ2-7; D possibly corresponds to TRBD2 (6 bases). In germline, CDR1 is MNHEY, CDR2 SVGAGI. Trimming left V 5 bases short and J 0 bases short, with 14 bases between. The CDR3 is 15 residues long. The CDR3: CASSRGGVDSYEQYF. In nucleotides, the CDR3 is TGTGCCAGCAGTAGGGGAGGAGTCGACTCCTACGAGCAGTACTTC.

The chain employs TRBV5-1 and TRBJ2-1; perhaps TRBD1 as D (7 bases). This CDR3 region has 16 residues. In germline, CDR1 is SGHRS, CDR2 YFSETQ. V dropped 4 bases and J dropped 3 bases, with 17 bases sitting between them. The CDR3 spells CASSLSGGTDYNEQFF. DNA for the CDR3: TGCGCCAGCAGCCTTTCCGGAGGGACAGACTACAATGAGCAGTTCTTC.

This clone was seen a handful of times. The rearrangement links TRBV15 to TRBJ2-5; TRBD1 agrees at 8 bases. The germline gives CDR1 LNHNV, CDR2 YYDKDF (reference sequence). This CDR3 contains 15 residues. V was pared by 4 bases and J by 5 bases, with 9 bases of the junction left unmatched. The CDR3 reads CATSKLTGVLETQYF. The CDR3 DNA sequence: TGTGCCACCAGCAAGTTGACAGGGGTACTGGAGACCCAGTACTTC.

This chain joins TRBV27 and TRBJ2-5; 9 bases match TRBD2. The V gene's germline CDR1 is MNHEY and CDR2 SMNVEV (reference sequence). The CDR3 runs 15 residues. With V trimmed by 4 bases and J by 5 bases, 8 bases remained unmatched. The CDR3, as DNA: TGTGCCAGCAGTTCCAGGGTAGCGGGAGTGGAGACCCAGTACTTC. Amino acids: CASSSRVAGVETQYF.

V gene TRBV7-2 combines with J gene TRBJ1-6; no reliable D call. CDR1 is SGHTA, CDR2 FQGNSA, per germline. CDR3 length: 13 amino acids. Trimming removed 7 bases at V and 6 bases at J, with 10 bases between. CDR3 protein: CASTSHPNSPLHF. CDR3 in DNA: TGTGCCAGCACCAGCCACCCTAATTCACCCCTCCACTTT.